What follows describes a single TCR beta chain. The sample comes from a study of control samples from healthy donors and cancer patients. The CDR3 runs to 13 residues. The V gene's germline CDR1 is DFQATT and CDR2 SNEGSKA (reference sequence). V was shortened by 3 bases and J by 2 bases, with 10 bases between the two germline ends. Clones were sequenced by immunoSEQ multiplex PCR, and TCRdb holds only the in-frame ones, with some missing. The profile shows approximately 110,000 clones, 90% of them singletons. This TCR derives from a human donor in good health. The donor label of this sample is uncertain. Sequencing was carried out using blood. The V and J genes are TRBV20-1 and TRBJ1-2; D might be TRBD1 (5 bases). Written as DNA, the CDR3 is TGCAGTGCTAGTAGGGACCGGAACTATGGCTACACCTTC. Its translation is CSASRDRNYGYTF.